The 25 T cell receptor beta chains in this list originate from one sample, sequenced in a study of blood T cells in healthy people across ages. Combining a sample-barcoded 5' primer with a J-beta primer mix, a second PCR ran for roughly 7 to 11 cycles. TCRdb re-derived calls from the 5' RACE reads in MiXCR, one entry per CDR3 protein. The repertoire holds about 970,000 distinct CDR3 sequences, with roughly 47% as singletons. Sequencing was carried out using blood. These receptors were taken from a woman aged 60 to 75 in good health.

This clonotype was detected ten times or more. The V and J genes are TRBV7-8 and TRBJ2-5, with 11 bases matching TRBD2. Trimming took 5 bases from V and 5 from J; bases not matched to a gene: 7. The CDR3 totals 15 residues. Germline V CDR1 and CDR2: SGHVS, FQNEAQ. The CDR3 DNA reads as TGTGCCAGCAGCGTTACTAGCGGGAGCTGGGAGACCCAGTACTTC. This translates into CASSVTSGSWETQYF. The full variable domain, with the rest looked up from reference TRBV7-8 and TRBJ2-5, is GAGVSQSPRYKVAKRGQDVALRCDPISGHVSLFWYQQALGQGPEFLTYFQNEAQLDKSGLPSDRFFAERPEGSVSTLKIQRTQQEDSAVYLCASSVTSGSWETQYFGPGTRLLVL.

With regard to this clonotype: A junction boundary mismatches the germline segment, possibly from a read error. The chain carries TRBV3-1 and TRBJ1-1; D is unclear. The germline V gene has CDR1 LGHDT and CDR2 YNNKEL (reference sequence). The CDR3 runs 12 residues. The CDR3 DNA reads TGTGCCAACAGCCAAGGTTCGGCTGAAGCTTTCTTT. It is translated as CANSQGSAEAFF. Drawing the rest from reference TRBV3-1 and TRBJ1-1, the complete variable domain is DTAVSQTPKYLVTQMGNDKSIKCEQNLGHDTMYWYKQDSKKFLKIMFSYNNKELIINETVPNRFSPKSPDKAHLNLHINSLELGDSAVYFCANSQGSAEAFFGQGTRLTVV.

This clonotype was recorded only once. The chain combines TRBV7-2 with TRBJ2-4; D is unresolved. Trimming stripped 2 bases from V and 7 bases from J, with 15 bases between. The CDR3 is made up of 15 amino acids. The germline gives CDR1 SGHTA, CDR2 FQGNSA. In nucleotides, the CDR3 is TGTGCCAGCAGCTTAAATGGGAACTCTGGGAACATTCAGTACTTC. Translating it yields CASSLNGNSGNIQYF.

This clonotype was observed a handful of times. The V gene is TRBV25-1, the J gene TRBJ1-2; TRBD1 might be the D (6 bases). The CDR3 has 14 residues. In germline, CDR1 is MGHDK, CDR2 SYGVNS. Trimming left V 6 bases short and J 7 bases short, with 18 bases between. The CDR3 DNA reads as TGTGCCAGCAGGAATTCAGGGGCGTTGGGTGGCTACACCTTC. Its protein product is CASRNSGALGGYTF.

This clonotype was counted only a few times. The CDR3 DNA is TGTGCCACTAACTCCCCACGGTGGCAGTTCTTC. Its protein product is CATNSPRWQFF. The chain recombines TRBV28 with TRBJ2-1; D ambiguous. The CDR3 is 11 residues long. Germline V lookup: CDR1 MDHEN, CDR2 SYDVKM. Between the trimmed V and J ends, which lost 10 bases and 12 bases, there was a span of 16 bases.

This clonotype was detected only a few times. The chain couples TRBV29-1 to TRBJ2-1; 15 bases align to TRBD2. Trimming removed 7 bases from V and 9 bases from J; junction bases left unmatched: 1. Per the germline V gene, CDR1 is SQVTM and CDR2 is ANQGSEA. The CDR3 sequence is 12 residues long. This CDR3 is CSGTSGRGEQFF. The CDR3 DNA sequence: TGCAGCGGGACTAGCGGGAGGGGTGAGCAGTTCTTC.

This clonotype has only a few counts. This rearrangement joins TRBV20-1 to TRBJ2-5, with 10 bases lining up with TRBD2. The CDR3 length is 13 residues. The V gene end was trimmed by 8 bases and the J gene end by 5 bases; junction bases not matched to a gene: 8. Germline V gene sequence: CDR1 DFQATT, CDR2 SNEGSKA (reference sequence). The DNA of the CDR3 is TGCAGTTCACAAGCGGGAGGGCCGGAGACCCAGTACTTC. This codes for CSSQAGGPETQYF.

This chain joins TRBV12-3 or TRBV12-4 and TRBJ1-5; D remains ambiguous. V was clipped by 6 bases and J by 7 bases, with 10 bases between them. CDR3 size: 12 residues. CDR3 sequence reads: CASRETGQPQHF. CDR3 nucleotides: TGTGCCAGCAGAGAGACGGGGCAGCCCCAGCATTTT.

In regard to this clonotype: Compared with germline, one end of the junction differs, possibly owing to a read error. V and J are TRBV28 and TRBJ2-5; 8 bases match TRBD2. Looked up from germline, CDR1 is MDHEN and CDR2 is SYDVKM. This CDR3 comprises 15 residues. Written as DNA, the CDR3 is TGTGCCAGCAGTTTCAGCGGGAGTGGTCAGGAGACCCAGAACTTC. Its protein product is CASSFSGSGQETQNF.

The gene calls are TRBV28 and TRBJ2-2; the match to TRBD2 covers 7 bases. Germline-derived CDR1 and CDR2 are MDHEN and SYDVKM. This CDR3 is built from 14 residues. The CDR3 nucleotides read TGTGCTTCTAGCGGCGGGATGAACACCGGGGAGCTGTTTTTT. Encoded protein: CASSGGMNTGELFF.

This clonotype was counted between two and nine times. This chain links TRBV28 with TRBJ2-3; 9 bases agree with TRBD1. The CDR3 extends over 15 amino acids. Trimming cost V 3 bases and J 4 bases; bases outside gene matches: 5. Germline CDR1 is MDHEN and CDR2 is SYDVKM. CDR3 amino acids: CASSLAGTGSDTQYF. The CDR3 bases are TGTGCCAGCAGTTTGGCCGGGACAGGGTCAGATACGCAGTATTTT.

J is TRBJ2-7 and V is TRBV7-2, with D possibly being TRBD2 (6 bases). Trimming stripped 1 base from V and 2 bases from J, with 12 bases between. This CDR3 has 15 amino acids. Germline loops: CDR1 SGHTA, CDR2 FQGNSA. The CDR3 sequence is CASSLVASDPYEQYF. The CDR3 DNA sequence: TGTGCCAGCAGCTTAGTTGCTAGCGATCCCTACGAGCAGTACTTC.

This clonotype was observed a handful of times. V gene TRBV27 combines with J gene TRBJ2-4; 8 nucleotides agree with TRBD1. The CDR3 runs 14 residues. V shed 3 bases and J 6 bases; nucleotides not matched to a gene: 4. Germline lookup yields CDR1 MNHEY and CDR2 SMNVEV (reference sequence). CDR3 sequence reads: CASSLVGTGNIQYF. In DNA, the CDR3 is TGTGCCAGCAGTTTGGTTGGGACAGGAAACATTCAGTACTTC.

This chain connects TRBV24-1 to TRBJ2-2; no clear D. CDR3 size: 16 residues. The germline V gene has CDR1 KGHDR and CDR2 SFDVKD. V was cut by 4 bases and J by 6 bases, with 17 bases left in between. CDR3: CATSDPTDKSSGELFF. The CDR3 DNA is TGTGCCACCAGTGACCCTACAGATAAAAGTTCCGGGGAGCTGTTTTTT.

The rearrangement links TRBV24-1 to TRBJ2-5; D remains unclear. Germline CDR1 is KGHDR and CDR2 is SFDVKD. Deletions cut 8 bases from V and 0 bases from J, with 12 bases between. This CDR3 comprises 14 residues. The CDR3 DNA is TGTGCCACCAAAGGAAAAGGTAACCAAGAGACCCAGTACTTC. Its translation is CATKGKGNQETQYF.

In nucleotides, the CDR3 is TGCAGTGCTAGACCCGGGAGTTCCTACGAGCAGTACTTC. Translating it yields CSARPGSSYEQYF. The chain is built from TRBV20-1 and TRBJ2-7; a weak D match, TRBD2 (6 bases). This CDR3 region has 13 residues. V shed 2 bases and J shed 1 base, with 9 bases lying between them. CDR1 is DFQATT and CDR2 is SNEGSKA in the germline V gene (reference sequence).

The rearrangement links TRBV11-2 to TRBJ2-3; 7 positions match TRBD2. With 3 bases clipped from V and 2 bases from J, the junction kept 8 bases outside the gene matches. The CDR3 loop spans 16 amino acids. Per the germline V gene, CDR1 is SGHAT and CDR2 is FQNNGV. As DNA, the CDR3 is TGTGCCAGCAGCTTTAGTGGGAGGGCTTACACAGATACGCAGTATTTT. It yields the protein CASSFSGRAYTDTQYF.

The chain uses TRBV11-2 and TRBJ1-2, with 9 bases fitting TRBD1. CDR3 length: 13 amino acids. With 5 bases clipped from V and 10 bases from J, the junction kept 8 bases outside the gene matches. Germline CDR1 and CDR2: SGHAT and FQNNGV. CDR3 amino acids: CASSPRTGDSYTF. CDR3 DNA: TGTGCCAGCAGCCCCCGGACAGGGGACTCCTACACCTTC.

The chain recombines TRBV11-3 with TRBJ2-1; D is perhaps TRBD1 (6 bases). Germline V CDR1 and CDR2: SGHNT, YENEEA. V lost 6 bases and J 14 bases, leaving 17 bases between the germline ends. CDR3 length: 12 residues. CDR3 DNA sequence: TGTGCCAGCAGTGATACTAAGGGGGTAGAGTTCTTC. Translation gives CASSDTKGVEFF.

The chain links TRBV6-6 to TRBJ2-5; TRBD1 matches 7 bases. The J call may be mistaken, given a closer DNA end match to TRBJ2-7. The germline V gene has CDR1 MNHNY and CDR2 SVGAGI (reference sequence). The CDR3 runs 12 residues. CDR3 sequence: CASSLQGPEQYF. The CDR3 bases are TGTGCCAGCAGTCTACAGGGGCCCGAGCAGTACTTC.

The chain carries TRBV4-1 and TRBJ1-5, with D hard to call. The V and J ends lost 1 base and 3 bases respectively, with 10 bases between them. CDR3 size: 15 residues. Germline lookup yields CDR1 MGHRA and CDR2 YSYEKL. As DNA, the CDR3 is TGCGCCAGCAGCCAAGTTTATACAGACAATCAGCCCCAGCATTTT. This encodes CASSQVYTDNQPQHF.

This clonotype was recorded once. This may be a read error: a much more frequent sequence differs by one nucleotide. The CDR3 sequence is CSARLAGKETQYF. DNA for the CDR3: TGCAGTGCTCGACTAGCGGGGAAAGAGACCCAGTACTTC. The genes are TRBV20-1 and TRBJ2-5, with 11 nucleotides matching TRBD2. Germline trimming cut 5 bases from V and 3 bases from J; bases unmatched to any gene: 2. CDR3 length: 13 amino acids. Germline V lookup: CDR1 DFQATT, CDR2 SNEGSKA (reference sequence).

This clonotype was seen ten or more times. The chain joins TRBV25-1 to TRBJ2-7; TRBD2 matches at 9 bases. The CDR3 is 13 residues long. From germline, CDR1 is MGHDK and CDR2 SYGVNS. Unmatched junction bases numbered 3, after V lost 7 bases and J lost 2 bases. The CDR3 spells CASMREGPYEQYF. The CDR3 region has the DNA TGTGCCAGCATGCGGGAGGGCCCCTACGAGCAGTACTTC.

The chain carries TRBV6-2 or TRBV6-3 and TRBJ1-2; 8 nucleotides match TRBD1. Germline CDR1 is MNHEY and CDR2 is SVGEGT. After removal of 6 bases from V and 2 bases from J, the junction contained 2 bases not matched to a gene. The CDR3 sequence is 13 residues long. The CDR3 nucleotides read TGTGCCAGCAGGGGACAGGAGAACTATGGCTACACCTTC. Amino acids: CASRGQENYGYTF.

This clonotype occurred a few times. This chain uses TRBV20-1 with TRBJ2-3; no clear D. This CDR3 region has 12 residues. Germline V gives CDR1 DFQATT, CDR2 SNEGSKA (reference sequence). V was pared by 3 bases and J by 8 bases, with 12 bases between. CDR3 in amino acids: CSASPVKATQYF. As DNA, the CDR3 is TGCAGTGCTAGCCCCGTGAAGGCTACGCAGTATTTT.